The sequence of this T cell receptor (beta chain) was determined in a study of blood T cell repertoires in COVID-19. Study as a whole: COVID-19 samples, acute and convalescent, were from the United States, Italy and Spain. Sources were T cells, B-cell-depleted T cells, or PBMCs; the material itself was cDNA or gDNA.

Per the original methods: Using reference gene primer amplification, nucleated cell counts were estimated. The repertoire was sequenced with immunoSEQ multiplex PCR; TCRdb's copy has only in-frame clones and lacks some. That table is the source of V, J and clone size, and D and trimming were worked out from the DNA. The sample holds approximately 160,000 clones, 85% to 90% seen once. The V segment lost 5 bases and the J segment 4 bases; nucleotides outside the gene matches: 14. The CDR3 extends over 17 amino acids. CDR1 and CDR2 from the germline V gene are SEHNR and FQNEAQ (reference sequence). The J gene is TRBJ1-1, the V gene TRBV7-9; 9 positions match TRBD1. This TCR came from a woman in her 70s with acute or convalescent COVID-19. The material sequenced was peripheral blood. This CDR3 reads CASSPRTGALMGTEAFF. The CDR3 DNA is TGTGCCAGCAGCCCTAGGACAGGGGCGCTGATGGGCACTGAAGCTTTCTTT.